Following are 9 T cell receptor beta chains from one sample sequenced in a study of control samples from healthy donors and cancer patients. Assay used: immunoSEQ multiplex PCR; TCRdb lists only in-frame clones, some missing. Of 130,000 or so clones detected, 90% to 95% appear once; the ten largest clones hold roughly 13%. Sequencing was performed on blood. These receptors originate from a man aged 40-49 years in good health.

This clone has a single count. The chain has TRBV5-1 and TRBJ1-3; D is ambiguous. The germline gives CDR1 SGHRS, CDR2 YFSETQ. V was clipped by 0 bases and J by 4 bases, with 5 bases between them. The CDR3 is 13 residues long. The DNA for the CDR3 is TGCGCCAGCAGCTTGGGCGTCGGAAACACCATATATTTT. Protein product: CASSLGVGNTIYF. The full variable domain, completed using reference TRBV5-1 and TRBJ1-3, is KAGVTQTPRYLIKTRGQQVTLSCSPISGHRSVSWYQQTPGQGLQFLFEYFSETQRNKGNFPGRFSGRQFSNSRSEMNVSTLELGDSALYLCASSLGVGNTIYFGEGSWLTVV.

This chain uses TRBV6-2 or TRBV6-3 with TRBJ1-5; 8 nucleotides agree with TRBD1. The CDR3 runs to 16 residues. Trimming at V came to 2 bases and at J to 3 bases, leaving 6 bases not matched to a gene. Germline V lookup: CDR1 MNHEY, CDR2 SVGEGT. The CDR3 coding sequence is TGTGCCAGCAGTTACACCTTGACAGGGGTCAATCAGCCCCAGCATTTT. Translating gives CASSYTLTGVNQPQHF.

The chain recombines TRBV24-1 with TRBJ1-3, with no clear D. Deletions cut 12 bases from V and 0 bases from J, with 11 bases between. The CDR3 is 13 residues long. CDR1 is KGHDR and CDR2 is SFDVKD in the germline V gene. The CDR3 region is CAPGPHSGNTIYF. The CDR3 DNA follows: TGTGCCCCCGGACCGCACTCTGGAAACACCATATATTTT.

The V gene is TRBV27, the J gene TRBJ2-2; 8 nucleotides line up with TRBD2. Germline-derived CDR1 and CDR2 are MNHEY and SMNVEV (reference sequence). The CDR3 is made up of 15 amino acids. V lost 6 bases to trimming and J lost 4 bases; unmatched junction nucleotides: 7. This CDR3 is CASSLAGLSTGELFF. In nucleotides, the CDR3 is TGTGCCAGCAGCCTAGCGGGCCTGTCCACCGGGGAGCTGTTTTTT.

The genes are TRBV13 and TRBJ1-1; no reliable D call. Germline V gene sequence: CDR1 PRHDT, CDR2 FYEKMQ (reference sequence). The CDR3 has 15 residues. With 0 bases removed from V and 0 bases from J, the gap between germline ends came to 8 bases. Here the CDR3 reads CASSLGLGLNTEAFF. CDR3 DNA sequence: TGTGCCAGCAGCTTAGGCCTGGGCCTGAACACTGAAGCTTTCTTT.

The sample holds one count of this clone. The V gene is TRBV9, the J gene TRBJ2-3; possibly TRBD1 or TRBD2 for D (6 bases each). Germline loops: CDR1 SGDLS, CDR2 YYNGEE. This CDR3 has 13 residues. Trimming cost V 4 bases and J 4 bases, with 10 bases left between them. In nucleotides, the CDR3 is TGTGCCAGCAGCAAGGGGGGTTCAGATACGCAGTATTTT. Protein: CASSKGGSDTQYF.

The V and J genes are TRBV5-4 and TRBJ2-1, with D hard to call. Germline V gene lookup returns CDR1 SGHNT and CDR2 YYREEE (reference sequence). The CDR3 length is 15 residues. V lost 1 base, J lost 0 bases, and 8 bases lay in between. CDR3 region: CASSLTGYSYNEQFF. In nucleotides, the CDR3 is TGTGCCAGCAGCTTGACCGGGTACTCCTACAATGAGCAGTTCTTC.

The V and J genes are TRBV5-8 and TRBJ2-3; D may be TRBD1 (5 bases). The germline gives CDR1 SGHTS, CDR2 YDEGEE. The CDR3 is 16 residues long. V was trimmed by 4 bases and J by 0 bases, leaving 15 bases between them. The CDR3 sequence is CASSRGAGTSTDTQYF. The CDR3 DNA is TGTGCCAGCAGCAGGGGCGCAGGTACTAGCACAGATACGCAGTATTTT.

The chain uses TRBV10-3 and TRBJ2-3, with D possibly TRBD2 on 7 matching bases. Germline-derived CDR1 and CDR2 are ENHRY and SYGVKD. The CDR3 is 14 residues long. Between the trimmed V and J ends, which lost 8 bases and 5 bases, there was a span of 17 bases. The CDR3 reads CAIEGGGELDTQYF. CDR3 DNA sequence: TGTGCCATCGAAGGGGGGGGCGAGTTAGATACGCAGTATTTT.